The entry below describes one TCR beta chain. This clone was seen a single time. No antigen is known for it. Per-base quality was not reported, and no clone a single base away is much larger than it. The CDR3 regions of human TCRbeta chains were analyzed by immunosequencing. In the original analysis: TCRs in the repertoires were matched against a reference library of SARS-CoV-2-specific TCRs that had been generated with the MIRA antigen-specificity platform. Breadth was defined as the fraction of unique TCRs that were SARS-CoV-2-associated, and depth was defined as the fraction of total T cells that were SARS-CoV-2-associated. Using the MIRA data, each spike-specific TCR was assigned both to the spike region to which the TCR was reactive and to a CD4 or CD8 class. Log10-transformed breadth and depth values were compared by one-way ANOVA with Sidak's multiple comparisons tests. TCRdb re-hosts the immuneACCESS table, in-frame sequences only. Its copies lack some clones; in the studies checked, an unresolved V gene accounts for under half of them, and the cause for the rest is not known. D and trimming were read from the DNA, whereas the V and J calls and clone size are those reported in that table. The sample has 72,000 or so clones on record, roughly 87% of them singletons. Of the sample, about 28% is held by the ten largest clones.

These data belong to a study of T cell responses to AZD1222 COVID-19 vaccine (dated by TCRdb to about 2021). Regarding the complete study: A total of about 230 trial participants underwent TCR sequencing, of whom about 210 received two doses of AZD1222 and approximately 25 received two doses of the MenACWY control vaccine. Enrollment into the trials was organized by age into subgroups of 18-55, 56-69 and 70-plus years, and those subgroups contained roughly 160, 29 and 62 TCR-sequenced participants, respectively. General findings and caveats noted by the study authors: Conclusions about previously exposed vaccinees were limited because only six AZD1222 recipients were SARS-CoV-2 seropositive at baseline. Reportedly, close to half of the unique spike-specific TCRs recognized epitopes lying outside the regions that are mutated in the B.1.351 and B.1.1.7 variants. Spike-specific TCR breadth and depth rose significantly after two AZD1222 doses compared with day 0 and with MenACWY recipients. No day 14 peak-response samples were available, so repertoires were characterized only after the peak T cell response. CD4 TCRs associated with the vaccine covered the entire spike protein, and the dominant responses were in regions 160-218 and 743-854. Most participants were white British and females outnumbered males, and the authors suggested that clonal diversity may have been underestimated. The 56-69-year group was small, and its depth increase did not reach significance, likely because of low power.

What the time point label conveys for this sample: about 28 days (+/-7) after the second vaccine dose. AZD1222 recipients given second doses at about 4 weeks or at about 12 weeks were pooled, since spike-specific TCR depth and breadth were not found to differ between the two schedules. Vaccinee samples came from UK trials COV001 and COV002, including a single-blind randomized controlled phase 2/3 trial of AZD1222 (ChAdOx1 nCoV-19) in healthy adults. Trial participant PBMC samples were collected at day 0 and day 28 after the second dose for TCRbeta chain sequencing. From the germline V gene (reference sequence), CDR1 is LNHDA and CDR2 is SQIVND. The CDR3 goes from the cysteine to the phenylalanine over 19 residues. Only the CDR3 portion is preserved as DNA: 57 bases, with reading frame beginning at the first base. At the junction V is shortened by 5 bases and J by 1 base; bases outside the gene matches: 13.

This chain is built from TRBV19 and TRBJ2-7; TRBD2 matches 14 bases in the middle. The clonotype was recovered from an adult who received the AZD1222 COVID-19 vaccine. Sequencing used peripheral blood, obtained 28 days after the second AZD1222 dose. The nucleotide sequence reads TGTGCCAGTAGTGTTTTTTCGGGGACTAGCGGGAGCTGGTCCTACGAGCAGTACTTC. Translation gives CASSVFSGTSGSWSYEQYF.